This T cell receptor (beta chain) came from a study of shared clonotypes between healthy human individuals. Germline V gene data show CDR1 as MNHEY and CDR2 as SVGAGI. V lost 2 bases, J lost 3 bases, and 10 bases lay in between. CDR3 size: 14 residues. The protocol was immunoSEQ multiplex PCR, while the TCRdb copy is restricted to in-frame clones and leaves out a portion. The sample contains over 300,000 clones, roughly 84% of which appear only once. This clonotype was sampled from a man younger than 35 in good health. The J gene is TRBJ1-1, the V gene TRBV6-5, with D perhaps matching TRBD1 (6 bases). Source material: memory CD8+ T cells sorted from blood. As for subset: CD45RO+ cells pooled with CCR7-negative TemRA cells. The CDR3 coding sequence is TGTGCCAGCAGTTACATCAGGGGACACACTGAAGCTTTCTTT. Protein: CASSYIRGHTEAFF.